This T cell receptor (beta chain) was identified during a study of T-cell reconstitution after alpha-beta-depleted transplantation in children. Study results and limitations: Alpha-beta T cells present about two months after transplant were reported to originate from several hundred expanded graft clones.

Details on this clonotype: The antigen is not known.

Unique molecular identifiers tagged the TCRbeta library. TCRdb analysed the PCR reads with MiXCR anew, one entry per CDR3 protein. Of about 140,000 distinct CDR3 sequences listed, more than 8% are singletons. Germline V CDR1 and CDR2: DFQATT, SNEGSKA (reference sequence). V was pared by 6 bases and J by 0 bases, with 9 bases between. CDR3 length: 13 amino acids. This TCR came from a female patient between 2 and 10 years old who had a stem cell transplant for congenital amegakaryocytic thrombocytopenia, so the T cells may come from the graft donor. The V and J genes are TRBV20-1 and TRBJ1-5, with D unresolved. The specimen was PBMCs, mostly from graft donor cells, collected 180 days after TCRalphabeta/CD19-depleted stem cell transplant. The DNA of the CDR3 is TGCAGTGCGGCGGCCACTAGCAATCAGCCCCAGCATTTT. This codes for CSAAATSNQPQHF.